This TCR beta chain was observed in a study of shared clonotypes between healthy human individuals. The CDR3 length is 12 residues. The V gene lost 7 bases and the J gene lost 10 bases, with 11 bases spanning the gap. Germline V gives CDR1 MNHNY, CDR2 SVGAGI (reference sequence). Some clones are missing from TCRdb's copy, which holds only in-frame ones; the method was immunoSEQ multiplex PCR. This table holds some 2,000,000 clones, approximately 95% found once. This clone was detected only once. This chain joins TRBV6-6 and TRBJ1-6, with no clear D. The specimen sequenced was naive CD4+ T cells sorted from blood. As to subset: CD45RA+ positively selected. The sequence was obtained from a man between 18 and 35 years old in good health. The CDR3 bases are TGTGCCAGCACCTACCTGCAATCACCCCTCCACTTT. The encoded protein is CASTYLQSPLHF.